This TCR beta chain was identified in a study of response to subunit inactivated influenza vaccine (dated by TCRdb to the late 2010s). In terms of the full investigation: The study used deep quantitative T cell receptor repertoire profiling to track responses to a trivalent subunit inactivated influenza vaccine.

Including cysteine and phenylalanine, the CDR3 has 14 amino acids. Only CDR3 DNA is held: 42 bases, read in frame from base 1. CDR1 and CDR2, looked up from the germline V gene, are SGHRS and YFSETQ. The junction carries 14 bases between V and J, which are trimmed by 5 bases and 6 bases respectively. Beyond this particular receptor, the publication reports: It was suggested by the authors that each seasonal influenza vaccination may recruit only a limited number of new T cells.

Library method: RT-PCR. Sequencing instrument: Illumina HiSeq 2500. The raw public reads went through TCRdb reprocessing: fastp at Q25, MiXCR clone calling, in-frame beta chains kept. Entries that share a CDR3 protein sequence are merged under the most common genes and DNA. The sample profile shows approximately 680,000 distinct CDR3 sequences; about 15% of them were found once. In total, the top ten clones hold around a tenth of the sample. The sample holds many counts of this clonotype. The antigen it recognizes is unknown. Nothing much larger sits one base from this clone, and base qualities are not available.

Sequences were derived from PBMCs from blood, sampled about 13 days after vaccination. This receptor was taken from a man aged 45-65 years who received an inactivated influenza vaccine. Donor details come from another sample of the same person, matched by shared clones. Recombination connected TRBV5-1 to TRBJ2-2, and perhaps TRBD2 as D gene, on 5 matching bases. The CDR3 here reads CASSIQSGAGELFF. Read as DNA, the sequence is TGCGCCAGCAGTATACAGAGCGGCGCCGGGGAGCTGTTTTTT.